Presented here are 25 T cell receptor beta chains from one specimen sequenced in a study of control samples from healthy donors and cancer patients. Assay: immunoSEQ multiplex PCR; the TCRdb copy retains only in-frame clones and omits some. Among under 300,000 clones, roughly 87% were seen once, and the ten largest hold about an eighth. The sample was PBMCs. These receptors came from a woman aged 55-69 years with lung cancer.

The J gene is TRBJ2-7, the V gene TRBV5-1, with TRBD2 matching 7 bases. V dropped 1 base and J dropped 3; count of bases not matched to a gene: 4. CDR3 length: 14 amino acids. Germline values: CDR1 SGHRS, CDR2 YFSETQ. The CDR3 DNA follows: TGCGCCAGCAGCTTGCTCGCTAGCGGCTACGAGCAGTACTTC. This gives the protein CASSLLASGYEQYF. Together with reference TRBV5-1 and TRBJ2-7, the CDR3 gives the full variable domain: KAGVTQTPRYLIKTRGQQVTLSCSPISGHRSVSWYQQTPGQGLQFLFEYFSETQRNKGNFPGRFSGRQFSNSRSEMNVSTLELGDSALYLCASSLLASGYEQYFGPGTRLTVT.

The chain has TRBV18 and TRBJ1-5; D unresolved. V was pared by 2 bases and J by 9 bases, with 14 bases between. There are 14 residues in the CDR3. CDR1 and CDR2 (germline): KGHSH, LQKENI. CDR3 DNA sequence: TGTGCCAGCTCACCAGGGAGCGCGTTGCGGCCCCAGCATTTT. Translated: CASSPGSALRPQHF.

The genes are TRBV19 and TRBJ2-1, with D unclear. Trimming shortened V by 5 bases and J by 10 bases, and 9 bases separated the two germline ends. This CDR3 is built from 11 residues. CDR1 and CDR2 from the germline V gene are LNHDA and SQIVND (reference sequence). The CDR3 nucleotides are TGTGCCAGTAGTGCGTCCTGGGAGCAGTTCTTC. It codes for CASSASWEQFF.

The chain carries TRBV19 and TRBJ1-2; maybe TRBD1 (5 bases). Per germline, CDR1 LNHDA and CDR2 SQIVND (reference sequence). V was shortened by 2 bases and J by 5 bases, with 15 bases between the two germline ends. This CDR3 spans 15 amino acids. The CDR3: CASSIILGRGYGYTF. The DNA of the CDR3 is TGTGCCAGTAGTATAATTTTGGGACGGGGGTATGGCTACACCTTC.

DNA for the CDR3: TGTGCCACCAGTCCCAGGCAAGGGGCCCAAGAGACCCAGTACTTC. The encoded protein is CATSPRQGAQETQYF. The chain recombines TRBV15 with TRBJ2-5; a possible D gene is TRBD1 (5 bases). Trimming removed 6 bases from V and 1 base from J, with 15 bases in between. CDR1 LNHNV and CDR2 YYDKDF come from the germline V gene (reference sequence). This CDR3 is 15 amino acids long.

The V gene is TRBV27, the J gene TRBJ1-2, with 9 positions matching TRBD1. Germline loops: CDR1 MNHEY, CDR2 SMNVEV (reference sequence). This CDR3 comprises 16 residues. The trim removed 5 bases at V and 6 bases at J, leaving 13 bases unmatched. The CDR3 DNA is TGTGCCAGCAGTCTAAACGTCGGGACAGGGCCGAATGGCTACACCTTC. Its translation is CASSLNVGTGPNGYTF.

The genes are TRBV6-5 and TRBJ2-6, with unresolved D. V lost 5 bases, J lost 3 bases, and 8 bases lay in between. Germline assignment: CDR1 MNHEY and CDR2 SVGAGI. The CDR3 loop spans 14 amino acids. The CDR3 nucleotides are TGTGCCAGCAGTCCTTACAATGGGGCCAACGTCCTGACTTTC. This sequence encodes CASSPYNGANVLTF.

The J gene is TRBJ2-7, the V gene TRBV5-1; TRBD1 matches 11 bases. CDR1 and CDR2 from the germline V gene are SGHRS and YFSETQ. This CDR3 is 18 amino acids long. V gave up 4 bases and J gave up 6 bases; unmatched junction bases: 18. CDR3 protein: CASSPAPGGTGGSLEQYF. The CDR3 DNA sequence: TGCGCCAGCAGCCCGGCGCCGGGGGGGACAGGGGGGTCCCTCGAGCAGTACTTC. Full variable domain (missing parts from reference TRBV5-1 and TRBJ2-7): KAGVTQTPRYLIKTRGQQVTLSCSPISGHRSVSWYQQTPGQGLQFLFEYFSETQRNKGNFPGRFSGRQFSNSRSEMNVSTLELGDSALYLCASSPAPGGTGGSLEQYFGPGTRLTVT.

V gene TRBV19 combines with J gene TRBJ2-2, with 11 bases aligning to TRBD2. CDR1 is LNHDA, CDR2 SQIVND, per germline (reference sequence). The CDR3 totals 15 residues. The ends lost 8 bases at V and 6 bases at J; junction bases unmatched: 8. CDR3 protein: CASGLLAGESGELFF. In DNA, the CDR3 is TGTGCCAGTGGACTACTAGCGGGAGAATCCGGGGAGCTGTTTTTT.

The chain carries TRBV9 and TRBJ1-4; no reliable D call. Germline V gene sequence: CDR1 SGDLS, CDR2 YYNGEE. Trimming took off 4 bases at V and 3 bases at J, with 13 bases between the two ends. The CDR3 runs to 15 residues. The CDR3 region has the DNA TGTGCCAGCAGCCCGGGCGGGTCGGCTAATGAAAAACTGTTTTTT. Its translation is CASSPGGSANEKLFF. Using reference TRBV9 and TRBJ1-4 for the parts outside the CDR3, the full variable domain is DSGVTQTPKHLITATGQRVTLRCSPRSGDLSVYWYQQSLDQGLQFLIQYYNGEERAKGNILERFSAQQFPDLHSELNLSSLELGDSALYFCASSPGGSANEKLFFGSGTQLSVL.

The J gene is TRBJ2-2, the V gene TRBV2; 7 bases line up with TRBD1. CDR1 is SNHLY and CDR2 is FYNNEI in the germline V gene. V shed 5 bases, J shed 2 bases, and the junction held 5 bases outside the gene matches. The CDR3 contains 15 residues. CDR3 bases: TGTGCCAGCAGTACCGGGACAGCCAACACCGGGGAGCTGTTTTTT. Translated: CASSTGTANTGELFF.

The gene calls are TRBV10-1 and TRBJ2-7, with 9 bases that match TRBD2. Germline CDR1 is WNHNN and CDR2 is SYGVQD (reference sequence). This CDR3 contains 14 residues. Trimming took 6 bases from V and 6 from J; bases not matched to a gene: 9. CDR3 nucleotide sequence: TGCGCCAGCAGCCCCGGGACTAGCCTTGGCGAGCAGTACTTC. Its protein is CASSPGTSLGEQYF.

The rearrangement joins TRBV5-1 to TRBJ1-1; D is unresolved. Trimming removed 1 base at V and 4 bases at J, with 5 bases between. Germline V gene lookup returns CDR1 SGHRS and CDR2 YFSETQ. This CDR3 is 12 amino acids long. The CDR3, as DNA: TGCGCCAGCAGCTTGACAGCCACTGAAGCTTTCTTT. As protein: CASSLTATEAFF.

In DNA, the CDR3 is TGTGCCAGTAGTTTCTTACAGGGGCCCTTGAATTCACCCCTCCACTTT. Translating it yields CASSFLQGPLNSPLHF. This chain connects TRBV19 to TRBJ1-6; the match to TRBD1 covers 7 bases. The length of the CDR3 is 16 residues. V shed 5 bases and J 7 bases; nucleotides not matched to a gene: 11. Germline loops: CDR1 LNHDA, CDR2 SQIVND (reference sequence).

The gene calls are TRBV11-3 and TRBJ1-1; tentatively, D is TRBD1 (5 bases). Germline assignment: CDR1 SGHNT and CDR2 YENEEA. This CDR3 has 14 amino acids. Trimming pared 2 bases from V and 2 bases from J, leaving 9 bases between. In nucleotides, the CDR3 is TGTGCCAGCAGCTTATCCGGGACCAACACTGAAGCTTTCTTT. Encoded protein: CASSLSGTNTEAFF.

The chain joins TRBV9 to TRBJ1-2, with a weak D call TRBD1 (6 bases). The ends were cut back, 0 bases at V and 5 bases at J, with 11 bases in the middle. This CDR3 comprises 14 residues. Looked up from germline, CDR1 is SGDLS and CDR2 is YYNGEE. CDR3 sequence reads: CASSVDPQGYGYTF. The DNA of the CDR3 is TGTGCCAGCAGCGTAGATCCACAGGGTTATGGCTACACCTTC.

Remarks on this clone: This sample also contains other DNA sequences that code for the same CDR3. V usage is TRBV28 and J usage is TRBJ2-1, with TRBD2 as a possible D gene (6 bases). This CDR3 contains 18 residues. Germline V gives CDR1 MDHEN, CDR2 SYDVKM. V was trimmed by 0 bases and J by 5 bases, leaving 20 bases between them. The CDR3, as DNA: TGTGCCAGCAGTTTATGTTTATATTGGAGGGCCGGGGACAATGAGCAGTTCTTC. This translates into CASSLCLYWRAGDNEQFF. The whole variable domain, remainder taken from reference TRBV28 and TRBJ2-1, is DVKVTQSSRYLVKRTGEKVFLECVQDMDHENMFWYRQDPGLGLRLIYFSYDVKMKEKGDIPEGYSVSREKKERFSLILESASTNQTSMYLCASSLCLYWRAGDNEQFFGPGTRLTVL.

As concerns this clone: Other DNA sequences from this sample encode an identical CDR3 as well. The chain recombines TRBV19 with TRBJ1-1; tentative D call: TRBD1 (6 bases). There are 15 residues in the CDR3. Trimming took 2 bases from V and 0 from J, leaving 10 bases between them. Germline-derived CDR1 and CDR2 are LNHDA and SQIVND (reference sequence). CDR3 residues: CASSISGQLNTEAFF. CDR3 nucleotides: TGTGCCAGTAGTATATCCGGACAGCTGAACACTGAAGCTTTCTTT. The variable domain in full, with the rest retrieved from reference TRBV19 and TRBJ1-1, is DGGITQSPKYLFRKEGQNVTLSCEQNLNHDAMYWYRQDPGQGLRLIYYSQIVNDFQKGDIAEGYSVSREKKESFPLTVTSAQKNPTAFYLCASSISGQLNTEAFFGQGTRLTVV.

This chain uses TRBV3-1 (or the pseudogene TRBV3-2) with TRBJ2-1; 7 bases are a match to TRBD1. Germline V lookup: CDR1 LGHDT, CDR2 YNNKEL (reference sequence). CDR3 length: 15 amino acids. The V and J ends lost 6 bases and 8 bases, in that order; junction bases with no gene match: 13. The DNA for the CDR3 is TGTGCCAGCAGGGCCCGGGACAGTTATATAGATGAGCAGTTCTTC. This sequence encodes CASRARDSYIDEQFF.

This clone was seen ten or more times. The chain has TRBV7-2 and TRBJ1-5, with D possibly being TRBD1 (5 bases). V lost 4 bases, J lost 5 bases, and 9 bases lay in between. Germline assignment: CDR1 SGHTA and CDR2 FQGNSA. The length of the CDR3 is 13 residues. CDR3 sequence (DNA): TGTGCCAGCAGCTCCGAGGGGCATCAGCCCCAGCATTTT. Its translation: CASSSEGHQPQHF.

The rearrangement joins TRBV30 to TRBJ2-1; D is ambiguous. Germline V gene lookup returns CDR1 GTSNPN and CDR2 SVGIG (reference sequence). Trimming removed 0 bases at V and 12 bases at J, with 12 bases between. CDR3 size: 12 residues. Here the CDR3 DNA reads TGTGCCTGGAGTGTCCGAGTTCACGGGCAGTTCTTC. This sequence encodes CAWSVRVHGQFF. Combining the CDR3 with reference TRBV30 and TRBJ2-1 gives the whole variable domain SQTIHQWPATLVQPVGSPLSLECTVEGTSNPNLYWYRQAAGRGLQLLFYSVGIGQISSEVPQNLSASRPQDRQFILSSKKLLLSDSGFYLCAWSVRVHGQFFGPGTRLTVL.

CDR3 DNA: TGTGCCAGCAGTGAAGCGTTGCAAGGTGGCGAGCAGTACTTC. Protein product: CASSEALQGGEQYF. The chain joins TRBV2 to TRBJ2-7; D remains ambiguous. Germline loops: CDR1 SNHLY, CDR2 FYNNEI. Between the trimmed V and J ends, which lost 0 bases and 6 bases, there was a span of 12 bases. The CDR3 is 14 residues long.

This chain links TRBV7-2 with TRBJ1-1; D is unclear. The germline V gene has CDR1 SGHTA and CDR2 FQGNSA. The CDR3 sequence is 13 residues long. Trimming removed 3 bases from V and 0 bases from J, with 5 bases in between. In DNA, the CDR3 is TGTGCCAGCAGCTTTACCGTGAACACTGAAGCTTTCTTT. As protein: CASSFTVNTEAFF.

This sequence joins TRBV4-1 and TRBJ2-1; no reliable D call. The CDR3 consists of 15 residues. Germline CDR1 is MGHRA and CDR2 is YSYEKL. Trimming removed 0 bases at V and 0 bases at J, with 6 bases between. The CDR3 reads CASSQESSSYNEQFF. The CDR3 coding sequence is TGCGCCAGCAGCCAAGAATCCAGCTCCTACAATGAGCAGTTCTTC.

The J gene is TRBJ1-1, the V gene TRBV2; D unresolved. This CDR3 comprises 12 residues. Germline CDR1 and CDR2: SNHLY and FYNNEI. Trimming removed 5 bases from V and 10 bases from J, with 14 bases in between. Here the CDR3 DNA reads TGTGCCAGCAGTCCGGACCGGGGTGGAGCTTTCTTT. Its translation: CASSPDRGGAFF.